The text below deals with one T cell receptor (beta chain). This CDR3 comprises 14 residues. V dropped 5 bases and J dropped 4; count of bases not matched to a gene: 4. Germline assignment: CDR1 SGHDN and CDR2 FVKESK. Assay used: immunoSEQ multiplex PCR; TCRdb lists only in-frame clones, some missing. The sample shows approximately 350,000 clones, roughly 80% of them seen only once. This entry belongs to a study of blood T cell repertoires in COVID-19. Sequencing was performed on PBMCs or T cells enriched from blood (not recorded which). The rearrangement links TRBV14 to TRBJ2-2, with 7 nucleotides matching TRBD2. This receptor was identified in a woman between 45 and 60 years old who had recovered from COVID-19. CDR3: CASSVGGITGELFF. CDR3 DNA sequence: TGTGCCAGCAGCGTGGGGGGGATCACCGGGGAGCTGTTTTTT.